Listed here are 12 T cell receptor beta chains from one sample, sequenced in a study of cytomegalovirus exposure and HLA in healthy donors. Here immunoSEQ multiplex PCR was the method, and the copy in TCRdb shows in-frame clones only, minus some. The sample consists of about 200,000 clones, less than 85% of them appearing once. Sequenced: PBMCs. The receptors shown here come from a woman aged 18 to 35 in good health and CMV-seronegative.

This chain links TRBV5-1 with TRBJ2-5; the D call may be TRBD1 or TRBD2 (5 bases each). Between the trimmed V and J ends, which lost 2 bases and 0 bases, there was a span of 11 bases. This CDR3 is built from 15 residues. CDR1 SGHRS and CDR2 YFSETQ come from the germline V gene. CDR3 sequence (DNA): TGCGCCAGCAGCTTCGGGGACCGGTACCAAGAGACCCAGTACTTC. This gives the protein CASSFGDRYQETQYF.

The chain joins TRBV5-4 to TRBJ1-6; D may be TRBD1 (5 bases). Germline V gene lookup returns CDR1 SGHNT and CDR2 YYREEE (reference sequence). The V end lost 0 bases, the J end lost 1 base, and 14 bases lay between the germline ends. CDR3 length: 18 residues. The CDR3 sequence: CASSLGQGNRSYNSPLHF. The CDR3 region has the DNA TGTGCCAGCAGCTTGGGCCAGGGAAATCGGTCCTATAATTCACCCCTCCACTTT. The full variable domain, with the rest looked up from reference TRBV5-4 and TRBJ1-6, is ETGVTQSPTHLIKTRGQQVTLRCSSQSGHNTVSWYQQALGQGPQFIFQYYREEENGRGNFPPRFSGLQFPNYSSELNVNALELDDSALYLCASSLGQGNRSYNSPLHFGNGTRLTVT.

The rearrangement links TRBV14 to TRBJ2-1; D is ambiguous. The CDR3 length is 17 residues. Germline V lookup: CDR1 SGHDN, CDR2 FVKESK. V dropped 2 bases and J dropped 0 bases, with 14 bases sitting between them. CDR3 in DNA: TGTGCCAGCAGCCAACCCCGACTGGCGAGCTCCTACAATGAGCAGTTCTTC. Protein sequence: CASSQPRLASSYNEQFF.

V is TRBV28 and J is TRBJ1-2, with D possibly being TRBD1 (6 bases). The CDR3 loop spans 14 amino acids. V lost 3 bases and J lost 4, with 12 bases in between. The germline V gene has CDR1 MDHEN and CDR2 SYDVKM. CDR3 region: CASSLRQASYGYTF. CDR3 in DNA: TGTGCCAGCAGTTTGAGACAGGCCTCCTATGGCTACACCTTC.

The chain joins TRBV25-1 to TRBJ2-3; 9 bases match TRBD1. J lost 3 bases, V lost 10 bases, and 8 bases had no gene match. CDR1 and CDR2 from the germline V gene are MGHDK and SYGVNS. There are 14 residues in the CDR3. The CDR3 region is CAISTGGSTDTQYF. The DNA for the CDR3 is TGTGCCATCTCAACAGGGGGCTCTACAGATACGCAGTATTTT.

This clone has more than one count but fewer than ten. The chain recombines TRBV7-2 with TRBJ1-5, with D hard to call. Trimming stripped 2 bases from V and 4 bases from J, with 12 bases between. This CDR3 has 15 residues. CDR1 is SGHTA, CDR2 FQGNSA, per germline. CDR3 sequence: CASSLHPKGNQPQHF. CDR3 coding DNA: TGTGCCAGCAGCTTACACCCTAAAGGGAATCAGCCCCAGCATTTT.

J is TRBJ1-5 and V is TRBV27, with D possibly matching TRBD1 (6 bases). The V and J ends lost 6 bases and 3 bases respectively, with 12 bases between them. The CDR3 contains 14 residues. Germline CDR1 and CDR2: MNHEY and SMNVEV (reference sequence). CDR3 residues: CASRGGTLNQPQHF. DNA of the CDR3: TGTGCCAGCAGAGGGGGGACACTCAATCAGCCCCAGCATTTT.

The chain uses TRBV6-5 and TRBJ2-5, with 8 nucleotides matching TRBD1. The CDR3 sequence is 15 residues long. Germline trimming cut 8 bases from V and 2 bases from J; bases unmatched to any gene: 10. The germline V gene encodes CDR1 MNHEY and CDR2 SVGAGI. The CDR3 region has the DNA TGTGCCAGCTCCCCTCAGGGGGCGACTCAAGAGACCCAGTACTTC. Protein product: CASSPQGATQETQYF.

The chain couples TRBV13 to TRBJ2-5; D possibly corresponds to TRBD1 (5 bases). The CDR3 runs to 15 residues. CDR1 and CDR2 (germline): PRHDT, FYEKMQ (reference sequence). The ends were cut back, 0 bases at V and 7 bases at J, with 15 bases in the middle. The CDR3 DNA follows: TGTGCCAGCAGCTTAGGCCGGTCAGGGATCGGGACCCAGTACTTC. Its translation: CASSLGRSGIGTQYF.

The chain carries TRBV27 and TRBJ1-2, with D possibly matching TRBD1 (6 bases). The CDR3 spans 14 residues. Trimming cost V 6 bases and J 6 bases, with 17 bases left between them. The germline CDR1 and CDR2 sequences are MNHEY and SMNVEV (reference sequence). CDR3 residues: CASSRTEQGHGYTF. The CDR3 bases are TGTGCCAGCAGCCGAACAGAACAGGGCCATGGCTACACCTTC.

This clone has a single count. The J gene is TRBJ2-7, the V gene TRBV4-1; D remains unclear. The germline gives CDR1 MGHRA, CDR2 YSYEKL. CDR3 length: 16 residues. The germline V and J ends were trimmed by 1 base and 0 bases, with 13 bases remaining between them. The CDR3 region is CASSQVGGRISYEQYF. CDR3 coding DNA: TGCGCCAGCAGCCAAGTGGGCGGCAGGATCTCCTACGAGCAGTACTTC.

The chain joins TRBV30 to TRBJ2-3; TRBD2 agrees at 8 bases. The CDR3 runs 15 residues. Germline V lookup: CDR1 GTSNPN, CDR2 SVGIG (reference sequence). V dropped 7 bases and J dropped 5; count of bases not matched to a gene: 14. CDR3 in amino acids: CASKGGSGIGDTQYF. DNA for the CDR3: TGTGCCTCTAAGGGGGGTAGCGGGATTGGAGATACGCAGTATTTT. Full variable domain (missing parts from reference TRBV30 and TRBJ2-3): SQTIHQWPATLVQPVGSPLSLECTVEGTSNPNLYWYRQAAGRGLQLLFYSVGIGQISSEVPQNLSASRPQDRQFILSSKKLLLSDSGFYLCASKGGSGIGDTQYFGPGTRLTVL.